This T cell receptor beta chain was identified in a study of blood T cell repertoires in COVID-19 (dated by TCRdb to 2020 to 2021). Turning to the overall study: Samples covering the acute and convalescent phases of COVID-19 were provided by collaborators in the United States, Italy and Spain. Samples were obtained from the ongoing ImmuneRACE study (first 160 participants) and from over a thousand subjects provided by 6 global collaborators. The prospective study material was composed of cDNA or gDNA derived from T cells, B-cell-depleted T cells, or PBMCs. Subjects who had been exposed to COVID-19, were actively infected with it, or had recovered from it provided the deeply sampled blood TCRbeta repertoires that made up the dataset. Where available, HLA class I and class II types were taken from metadata supplied by the sample provider and were not determined by assay-based typing. Nearly every sample came with metadata listing a de-identified subject ID, COVID-19 status, age in years and sex. A freely available public database, intended as a resource for researchers studying the immune response to SARS-CoV-2, is where the repertoires were released. The full study reports these points: How much clinical and demographic metadata was included differed by source and by participant, and the metadata was provided uncurated.

From the germline V gene, CDR1 is SGDLS and CDR2 is YYNGEE. The CDR3 numbers 14 residues from cysteine through phenylalanine. This entry keeps only the CDR3 DNA: 42 bases, framed from base 1. V and J are trimmed by 4 bases and 7 bases, and the gene matches miss 7 bases of the junction. TCRbeta CDR3 regions were amplified from genomic DNA by means of the immunoSEQ Assay, a bias-controlled multiplex PCR. The source study handled its data this way. The number of nucleated cells in each sample was estimated from the amplification of reference gene primers within the assay. Sequence reads were collapsed and filtered to measure the absolute abundance of every unique TCRbeta CDR3 rearrangement. For each sample, productive Simpson clonality was calculated as the square root of Simpson's diversity index over productive rearrangements. Held by TCRdb, this immuneACCESS table contains in-frame sequences only and omits some clones. Under half of the omission traces to an unresolved V gene where checked; the cause of the rest is unknown. The DNA gave D and trimming, while V, J and clone size come from that table. For this sample the table gives 200,000 to 250,000 clones, of which 80% were detected only once. The ten largest clones capture 4.5% to 7% of the sample.

In regard to this clone: Its antigen is still unknown. Per-base quality was not reported, and no clone a single base away is much larger than it.

Each collaborating institution followed its own protocols to collect whole blood in K2EDTA tubes. Collaborator samples were shipped for TCRbeta analysis as frozen whole blood, isolated PBMCs, or DNA extracted from either sample type. The source is an older woman with acute or convalescent COVID-19. The sample consisted of peripheral blood. This receptor chain uses TRBV9 and TRBJ1-4; 7 central nucleotides agree with TRBD1. The CDR3 protein is CASSPTGVSEKLFF. The nucleotide sequence is TGTGCCAGCAGCCCAACAGGGGTTAGTGAAAAACTGTTTTTT. Here the CDR3 is joined to the reference TRBV9 and TRBJ1-4 genes, and the full variable domain is: DSGVTQTPKHLITATGQRVTLRCSPRSGDLSVYWYQQSLDQGLQFLIQYYNGEERAKGNILERFSAQQFPDLHSELNLSSLELGDSALYFCASSPTGVSEKLFFGSGTQLSVL.